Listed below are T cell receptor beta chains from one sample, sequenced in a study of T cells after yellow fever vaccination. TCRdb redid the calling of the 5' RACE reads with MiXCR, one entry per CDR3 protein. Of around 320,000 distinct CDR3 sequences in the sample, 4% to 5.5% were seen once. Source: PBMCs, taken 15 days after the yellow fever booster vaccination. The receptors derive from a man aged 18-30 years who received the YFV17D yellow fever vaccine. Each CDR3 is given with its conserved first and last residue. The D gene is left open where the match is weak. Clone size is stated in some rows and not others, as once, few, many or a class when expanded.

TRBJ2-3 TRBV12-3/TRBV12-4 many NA CASKLGRFDTQYF TGTGCCAGCAAACTAGGGCGGTTTGATACGCAGTATTTT
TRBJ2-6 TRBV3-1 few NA CASSPSHSGANVLTF TGTGCCAGCAGCCCTTCCCACTCTGGGGCCAACGTCCTGACTTTC
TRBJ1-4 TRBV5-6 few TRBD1 CASSLVGQGEEKLFF TGTGCCAGCAGCTTGGTCGGACAGGGAGAAGAAAAACTGTTTTTT
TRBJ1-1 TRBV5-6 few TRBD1 CASSGGPGTGGSFLMTEAFF TGTGCCAGCAGCGGGGGGCCCGGGACAGGGGGCTCGTTTTTGATGACTGAAGCTTTCTTT
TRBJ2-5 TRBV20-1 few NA CSARGASVGETQYF TGCAGTGCTAGAGGGGCCTCAGTAGGGGAGACCCAGTACTTC
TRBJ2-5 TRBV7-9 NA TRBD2 CASSPTTRGVETQYF TGTGCCAGCAGTCCTACCACACGGGGGGTGGAGACCCAGTACTTC
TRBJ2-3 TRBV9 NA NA CASSVGRSSTDTQYF TGTGCCAGCAGCGTAGGGCGTAGTAGCACAGATACGCAGTATTTT
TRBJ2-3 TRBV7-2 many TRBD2 CASSFKRGGTDTQYF TGTGCCAGCAGCTTTAAGCGGGGGGGCACAGATACGCAGTATTTT
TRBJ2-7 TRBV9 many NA CASSSRVRNEQYF TGTGCCAGCAGCAGCAGGGTCAGAAACGAGCAGTACTTC
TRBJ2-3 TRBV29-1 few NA CSFGKDIDTQYF TGCAGCTTTGGTAAGGACATCGATACGCAGTATTTT
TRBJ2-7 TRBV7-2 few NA CASIPAPGFREQYF TGTGCCAGCATCCCCGCACCGGGTTTCAGGGAGCAGTACTTC
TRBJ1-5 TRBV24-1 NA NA CATSDSYQPKHF TGTGCCACCAGTGACAGTTATCAGCCCAAGCATTTT
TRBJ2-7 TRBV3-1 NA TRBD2 CASSYQMTSGGYEQYF TGTGCCAGCAGTTACCAAATGACTAGCGGAGGTTACGAGCAGTACTTC
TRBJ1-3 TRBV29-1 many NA CSSSSGNTIYF TGCAGCTCGAGCTCTGGAAACACCATATATTTT
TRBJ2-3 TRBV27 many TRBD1 CASSWDRGSGGNTQYF TGTGCCAGCAGTTGGGACAGGGGGAGTGGAGGAAATACGCAGTATTTT
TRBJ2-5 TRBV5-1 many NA CASSRQGETQYF TGCGCCAGCAGCCGGCAGGGGGAGACCCAGTACTTC
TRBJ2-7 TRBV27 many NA CASSSRGVGPYEQYF TGTGCCAGCAGCTCTCGCGGGGTGGGGCCCTACGAGCAGTACTTC
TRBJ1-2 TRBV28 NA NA CASSLNTGYGYTF TGTGCCAGCAGTTTAAATACCGGCTATGGCTACACCTTC
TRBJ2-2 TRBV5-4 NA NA CASSQAGTGSNTGELFF TGTGCCAGCAGCCAAGCGGGGACAGGATCGAACACCGGGGAGCTGTTTTTT
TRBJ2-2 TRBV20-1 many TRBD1 CSAGTGGAIGELFF TGCAGTGCCGGGACAGGGGGCGCGATCGGGGAGCTGTTTTTT
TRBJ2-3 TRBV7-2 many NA CASSFSGFTDTQYF TGTGCCAGCAGCTTTTCCGGTTTCACAGATACGCAGTATTTT
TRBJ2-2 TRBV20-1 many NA CSATGSNTGELFF TGCAGTGCAACCGGGTCGAACACCGGGGAGCTGTTTTTT
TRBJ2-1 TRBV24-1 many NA CATSDLDEQFF TGTGCCACCAGTGATTTGGATGAGCAGTTCTTC
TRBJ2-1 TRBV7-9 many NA CASAERGPAVF TGTGCCAGCGCGGAGAGGGGACCGGCGGTCTTC
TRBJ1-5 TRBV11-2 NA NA CASSAPGVGKQPQHF TGTGCCAGCAGTGCCCCGGGGGTAGGAAAGCAGCCCCAGCATTTT
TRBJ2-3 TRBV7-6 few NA CASTSGRSTDTQYF TGTGCCAGCACCTCGGGTCGAAGCACAGATACGCAGTATTTT
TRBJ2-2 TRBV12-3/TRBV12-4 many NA CASSRGGRGTGELFF TGTGCCAGCAGCCGTGGGGGGCGTGGCACCGGGGAGCTGTTTTTT
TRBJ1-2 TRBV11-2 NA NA CASSLGGKGRGYTF TGTGCCAGCAGCTTAGGGGGGAAGGGACGGGGCTACACCTTC
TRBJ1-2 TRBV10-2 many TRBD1 CASSDRTGNYGYTF TGCGCCAGCAGTGATAGGACAGGGAACTATGGCTACACCTTC
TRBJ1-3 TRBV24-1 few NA CATSETGTLRLYF TGTGCCACCAGTGAAACCGGGACTCTTAGATTATATTTT
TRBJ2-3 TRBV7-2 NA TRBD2 CASSLFAGGTDTQYF TGTGCCAGCAGCTTATTCGCGGGGGGCACAGATACGCAGTATTTT
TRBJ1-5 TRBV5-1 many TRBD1 CASSQWTGDQPQHF TGCGCCAGCAGCCAGTGGACAGGCGATCAGCCCCAGCATTTT
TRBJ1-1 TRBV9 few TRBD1 CASSVRDREAFF TGTGCCAGCAGCGTTCGGGACAGGGAAGCTTTCTTT
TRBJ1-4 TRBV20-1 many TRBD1 CSAGDPGQGGIREKLFF TGCAGTGCTGGGGATCCGGGACAGGGAGGAATAAGGGAAAAACTGTTTTTT
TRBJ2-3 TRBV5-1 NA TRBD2 CASNQDGGLSTDTQYF TGCGCCAGCAACCAAGACGGGGGGTTAAGTACAGATACGCAGTATTTT
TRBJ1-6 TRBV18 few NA CASSLSEGLNSPLHF TGTGCCAGCTCACTTTCGGAGGGGTTAAATTCACCCCTCCACTTT
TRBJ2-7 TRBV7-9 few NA CASDDIVGYEQYF TGTGCCAGCGACGACATCGTAGGCTACGAGCAGTACTTC
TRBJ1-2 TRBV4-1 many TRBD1 CASSQDRDRDGYTF TGCGCCAGCAGCCAAGATCGGGACAGGGATGGCTACACCTTC
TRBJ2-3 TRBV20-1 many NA CSPNDNSDTQYF TGCAGTCCAAACGATAACTCAGATACGCAGTATTTT
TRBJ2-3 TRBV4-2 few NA CASSQALAGAQDTQYF TGTGCCAGCAGCCAAGCTCTGGCGGGGGCTCAAGATACGCAGTATTTT
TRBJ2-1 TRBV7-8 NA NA CASSKTRGRQYNEQFF TGTGCCAGCAGCAAAACCCGGGGGCGGCAGTACAATGAGCAGTTCTTC
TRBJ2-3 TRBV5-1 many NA CASSLEGRTSTDTQYF TGCGCCAGCAGCTTGGAGGGACGAACTAGCACAGATACGCAGTATTTT
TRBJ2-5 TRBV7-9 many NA CASTLATGSYQETQYF TGTGCCAGCACCTTAGCGACAGGATCATACCAAGAGACCCAGTACTTC
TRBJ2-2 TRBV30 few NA CAGSPPTDTGELFF TGTGCCGGGAGCCCCCCGACCGACACCGGGGAGCTGTTTTTT
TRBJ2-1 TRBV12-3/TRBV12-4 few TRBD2 CASSFSGGGYNEQFF TGTGCCAGCAGTTTTAGCGGGGGGGGCTACAATGAGCAGTTCTTC
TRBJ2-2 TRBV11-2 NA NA CASSWGFGPGELFF TGTGCCAGCAGCTGGGGCTTCGGCCCCGGGGAGCTGTTTTTT
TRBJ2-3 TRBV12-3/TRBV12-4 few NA CASTRGLEPDTQYF TGTGCCAGCACCAGAGGGCTAGAGCCAGATACGCAGTATTTT
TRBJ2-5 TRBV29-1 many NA CSVPAGGAIVTQYF TGCAGCGTCCCCGCGGGTGGGGCTATTGTGACCCAGTACTTC
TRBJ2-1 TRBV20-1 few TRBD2 CSARALAGLNEQFF TGCAGTGCTAGGGCTCTAGCGGGGCTCAATGAGCAGTTCTTC
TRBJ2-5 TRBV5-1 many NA CASSASTVSGETQYF TGCGCCAGCAGCGCCTCGACGGTATCAGGGGAGACCCAGTACTTC
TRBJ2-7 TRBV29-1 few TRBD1 CSVGRDRAPYEQYF TGCAGCGTTGGCCGGGACAGGGCCCCCTACGAGCAGTACTTC
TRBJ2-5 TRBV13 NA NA CASSLGGWETQYF TGTGCCAGCAGCTTAGGGGGCTGGGAGACCCAGTACTTC
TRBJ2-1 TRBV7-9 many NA CASSRPLGDGNYNEQFF TGTGCCAGCAGCCGCCCCCTTGGGGACGGTAATTACAATGAGCAGTTCTTC
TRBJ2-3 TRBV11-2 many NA CASSRTLGGRGTDTQYF TGTGCCAGCAGCCGCACGCTGGGGGGGCGCGGCACAGATACGCAGTATTTT
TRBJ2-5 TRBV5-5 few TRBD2 CASSFERGWEETQYF TGTGCCAGCAGCTTCGAGCGGGGGTGGGAAGAGACCCAGTACTTC
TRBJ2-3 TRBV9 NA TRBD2 CASSVSIGLAETDTQYF TGTGCCAGCAGCGTCAGTATCGGACTAGCGGAAACAGATACGCAGTATTTT
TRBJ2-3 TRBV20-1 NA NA CSACLLGGDTQYF TGCAGTGCTTGTCTTCTCGGCGGAGATACGCAGTATTTT